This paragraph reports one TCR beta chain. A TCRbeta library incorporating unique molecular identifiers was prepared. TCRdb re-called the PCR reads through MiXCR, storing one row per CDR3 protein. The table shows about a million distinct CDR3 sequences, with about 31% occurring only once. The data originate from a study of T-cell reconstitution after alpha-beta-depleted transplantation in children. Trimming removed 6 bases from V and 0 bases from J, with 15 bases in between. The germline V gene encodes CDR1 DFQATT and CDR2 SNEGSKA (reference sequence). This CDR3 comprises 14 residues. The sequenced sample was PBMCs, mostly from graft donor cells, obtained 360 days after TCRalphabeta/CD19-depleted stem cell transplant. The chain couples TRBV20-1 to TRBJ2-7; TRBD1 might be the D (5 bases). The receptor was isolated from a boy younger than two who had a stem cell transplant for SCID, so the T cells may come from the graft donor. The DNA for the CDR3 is TGCAGTGCGCCAAGGGGTCAGTACTCCTACGAGCAGTACTTC. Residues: CSAPRGQYSYEQYF.